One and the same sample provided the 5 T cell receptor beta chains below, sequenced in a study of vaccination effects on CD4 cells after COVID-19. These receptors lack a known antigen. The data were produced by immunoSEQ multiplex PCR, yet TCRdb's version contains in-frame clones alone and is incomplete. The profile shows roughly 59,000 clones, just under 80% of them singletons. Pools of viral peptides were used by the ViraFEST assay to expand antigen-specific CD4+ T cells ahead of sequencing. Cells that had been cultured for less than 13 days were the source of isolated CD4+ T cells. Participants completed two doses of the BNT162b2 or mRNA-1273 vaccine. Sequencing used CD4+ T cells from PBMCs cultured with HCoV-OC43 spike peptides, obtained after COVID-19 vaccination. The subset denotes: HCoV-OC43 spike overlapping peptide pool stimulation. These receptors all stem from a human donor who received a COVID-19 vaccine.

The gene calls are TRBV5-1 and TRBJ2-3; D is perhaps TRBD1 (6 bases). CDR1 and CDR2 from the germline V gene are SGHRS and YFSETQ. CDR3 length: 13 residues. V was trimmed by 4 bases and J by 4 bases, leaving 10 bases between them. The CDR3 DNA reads TGCGCCAGCAGCGTACAGGGAGCAGATACGCAGTATTTT. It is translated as CASSVQGADTQYF.

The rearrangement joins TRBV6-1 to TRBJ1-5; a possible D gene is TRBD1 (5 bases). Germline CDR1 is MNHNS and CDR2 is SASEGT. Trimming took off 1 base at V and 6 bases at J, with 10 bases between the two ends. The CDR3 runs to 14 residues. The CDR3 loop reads CASSEGWDPQPQHF. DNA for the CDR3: TGTGCCAGCAGTGAAGGCTGGGACCCTCAGCCCCAGCATTTT.

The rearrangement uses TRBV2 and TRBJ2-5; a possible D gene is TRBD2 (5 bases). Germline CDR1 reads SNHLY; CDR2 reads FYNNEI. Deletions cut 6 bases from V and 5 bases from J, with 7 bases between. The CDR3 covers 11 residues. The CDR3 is CASRLVETQYF. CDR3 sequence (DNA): TGTGCCAGCAGACTAGTGGAGACCCAGTACTTC.

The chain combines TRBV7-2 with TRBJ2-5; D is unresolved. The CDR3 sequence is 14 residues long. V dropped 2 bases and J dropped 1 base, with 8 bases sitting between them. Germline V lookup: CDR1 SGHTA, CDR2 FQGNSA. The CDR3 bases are TGTGCCAGCAGCTTAAGTCGATCCCAAGAGACCCAGTACTTC. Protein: CASSLSRSQETQYF.

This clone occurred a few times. In nucleotides, the CDR3 is TGCAGCGCCCAACAGAACTCTGGAAACACCATATATTTT. This gives the protein CSAQQNSGNTIYF. This rearrangement joins TRBV29-1 to TRBJ1-3; unclear D gene. Germline CDR1 reads SQVTM; CDR2 reads ANQGSEA. The CDR3 runs 13 residues. Trimming took 7 bases from V and 0 from J, leaving 10 bases between them.